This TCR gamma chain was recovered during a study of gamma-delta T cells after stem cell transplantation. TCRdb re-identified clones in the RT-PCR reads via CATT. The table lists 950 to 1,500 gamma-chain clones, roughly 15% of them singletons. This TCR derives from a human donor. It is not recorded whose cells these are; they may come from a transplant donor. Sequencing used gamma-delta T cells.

The CDR3 DNA follows: TGTGCCACCTGGGACCGGGATACCACTGGTTGGTTCAAGATATTT. Its protein is CATWDRDTTGWFKIF. The chain joins TRGV4 to TRGJP1. The germline V gene encodes CDR1 EGSTGY and CDR2 YDSYTSSV. The CDR3 totals 15 residues. The J segment lost 0 bases and the V segment lost 4 bases, leaving 5 bases of the junction unmatched.